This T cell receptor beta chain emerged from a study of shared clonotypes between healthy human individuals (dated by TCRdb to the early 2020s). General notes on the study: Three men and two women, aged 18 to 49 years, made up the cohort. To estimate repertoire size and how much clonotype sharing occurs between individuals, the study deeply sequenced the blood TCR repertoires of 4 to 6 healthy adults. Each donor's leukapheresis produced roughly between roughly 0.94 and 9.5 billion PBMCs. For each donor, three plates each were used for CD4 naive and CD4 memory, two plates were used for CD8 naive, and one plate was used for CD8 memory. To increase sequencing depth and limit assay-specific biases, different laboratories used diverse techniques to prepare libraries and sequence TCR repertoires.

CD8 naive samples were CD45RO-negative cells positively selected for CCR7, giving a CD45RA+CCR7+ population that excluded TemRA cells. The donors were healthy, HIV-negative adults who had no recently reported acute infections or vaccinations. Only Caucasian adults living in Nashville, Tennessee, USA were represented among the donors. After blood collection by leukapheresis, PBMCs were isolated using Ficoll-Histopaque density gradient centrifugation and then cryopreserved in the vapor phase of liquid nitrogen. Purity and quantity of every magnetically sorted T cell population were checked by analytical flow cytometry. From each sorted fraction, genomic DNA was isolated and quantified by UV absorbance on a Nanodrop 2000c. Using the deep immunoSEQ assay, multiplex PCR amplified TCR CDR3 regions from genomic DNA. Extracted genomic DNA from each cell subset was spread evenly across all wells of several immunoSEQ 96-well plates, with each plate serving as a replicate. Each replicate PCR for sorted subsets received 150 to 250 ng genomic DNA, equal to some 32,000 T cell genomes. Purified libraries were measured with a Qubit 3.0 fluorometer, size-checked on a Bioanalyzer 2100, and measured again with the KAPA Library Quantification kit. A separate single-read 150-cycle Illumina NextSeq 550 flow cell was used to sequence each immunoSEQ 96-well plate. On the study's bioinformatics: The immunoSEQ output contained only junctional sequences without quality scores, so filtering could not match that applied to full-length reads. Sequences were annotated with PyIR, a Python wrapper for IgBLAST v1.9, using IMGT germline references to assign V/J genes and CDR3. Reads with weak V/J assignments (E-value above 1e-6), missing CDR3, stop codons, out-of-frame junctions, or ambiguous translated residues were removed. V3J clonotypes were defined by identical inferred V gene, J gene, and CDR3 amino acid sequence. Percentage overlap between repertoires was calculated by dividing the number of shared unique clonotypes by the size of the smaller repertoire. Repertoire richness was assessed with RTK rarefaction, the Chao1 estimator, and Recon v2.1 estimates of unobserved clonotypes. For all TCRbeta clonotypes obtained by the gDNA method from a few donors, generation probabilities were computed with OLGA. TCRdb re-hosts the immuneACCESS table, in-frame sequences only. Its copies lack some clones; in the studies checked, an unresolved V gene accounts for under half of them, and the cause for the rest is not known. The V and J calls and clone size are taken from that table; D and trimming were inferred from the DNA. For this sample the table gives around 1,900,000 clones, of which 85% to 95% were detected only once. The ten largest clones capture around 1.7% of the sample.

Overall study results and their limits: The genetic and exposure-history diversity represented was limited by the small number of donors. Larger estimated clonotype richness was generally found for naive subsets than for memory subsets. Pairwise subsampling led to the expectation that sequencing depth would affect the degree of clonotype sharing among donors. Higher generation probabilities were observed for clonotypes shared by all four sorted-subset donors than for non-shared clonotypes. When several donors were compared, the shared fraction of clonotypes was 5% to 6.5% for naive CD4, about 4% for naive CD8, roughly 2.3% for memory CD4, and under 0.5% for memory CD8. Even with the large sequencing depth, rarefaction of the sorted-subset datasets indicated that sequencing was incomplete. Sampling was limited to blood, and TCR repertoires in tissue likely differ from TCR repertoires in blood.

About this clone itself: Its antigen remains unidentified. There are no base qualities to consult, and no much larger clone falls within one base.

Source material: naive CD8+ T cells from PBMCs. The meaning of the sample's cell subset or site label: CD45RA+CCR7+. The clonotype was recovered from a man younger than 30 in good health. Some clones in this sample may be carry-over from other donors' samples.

The CDR3 region reads CASSGTGAGNTIYF. The nucleotides are TGTGCCAGCAGTGGGACAGGGGCTGGAAACACCATATATTTT. The chain uses TRBV28 and TRBJ1-3; 10 middle bases align to TRBD1. The germline V gene provides CDR1 MDHEN and CDR2 SYDVKM. Trimming removed 5 bases from V and 2 bases from J; the gene matches leave 0 bases unexplained. The CDR3 holds 14 amino acids from the cysteine to the phenylalanine. Solely the CDR3 DNA is kept, with 42 bases framed from the first base. Here the CDR3 is joined to the reference TRBV28 and TRBJ1-3 genes, and the full variable domain is: DVKVTQSSRYLVKRTGEKVFLECVQDMDHENMFWYRQDPGLGLRLIYFSYDVKMKEKGDIPEGYSVSREKKERFSLILESASTNQTSMYLCASSGTGAGNTIYFGEGSWLTVV.